This record covers a single TCR beta chain. This record belongs to a study of blood T cell repertoires in COVID-19. Study-level background: Researchers got acute and convalescent COVID-19 samples from the United States, Italy and Spain. PBMCs, B-cell-depleted T cells, or T cells provided the cDNA or gDNA that made up the material.

Trimming pared 3 bases from V and 2 bases from J, leaving 17 bases between. The CDR3 covers 17 residues. Germline V lookup: CDR1 SGHAT, CDR2 FQNNGV. The authors' processing: It was from reference gene primer amplification that nucleated cell counts were estimated. Profiled with immunoSEQ multiplex PCR; TCRdb holds only in-frame clones, not every one. The V and J calls and the clone size are those of that table, but D and trimming were determined from the DNA. The table lists tens of thousands of clones, 65% to 85% of them singletons. The chain uses TRBV11-2 and TRBJ1-3; D is ambiguous. The origin of this receptor is a woman aged 55-70 years with acute or convalescent COVID-19. The sample was peripheral blood. CDR3 sequence: CASSFLPGRGAGNTIYF. The CDR3 nucleotides are TGTGCCAGCAGCTTCCTACCGGGCCGCGGGGCTGGAAACACCATATATTTT.